The following is a T cell receptor beta chain sequence with its context. Its cognate antigen is unknown. Germline is not matched at one junction end, which may reflect a read error. These data come from a study of tumor-infiltrating lymphocytes in primary liver carcinoma. Study-wide context: Stage T1-T3 N0M0 tumors measured about 4 to 11 cm at most. In every tissue type, samples returned a similar yield of roughly 3.5 to 7.13 million productive TCRbeta reads. Findings of the study overall: Tumors and blood were compared for top-250-clone fraction, and tumors had the significantly higher value (p = 0.039).

A primer in the constant region served to generate TCR beta cDNA from approximately 500 ng of total RNA. It was through three nested multiplex PCR rounds of slightly modified ARM-PCR that TCR beta libraries arose. Researchers ran the first two PCR rounds for roughly 11 cycles each with TRBV1-TRBV30 forward primers and a C-beta reverse primer. TCRdb reprocessed the multiplex PCR reads via MiXCR and lists one record per CDR3 protein. The repertoire holds more than 100,000 distinct CDR3 sequences, 65% to 75% seen once, with 7.5% to 10% in the top ten. Germline V gives CDR1 MNHEY, CDR2 SVGEGT. This CDR3 comprises 15 residues. Bulk tissue was left unsorted, and RNA and DNA were co-extracted from about 20-30 mg of it. These patients lived with chronic HBV infection and had never been treated.

Sequencing was carried out using tumor-adjacent normal liver tissue. The TCR sequence derives from a woman aged 55-69 years with primary liver carcinoma and hepatitis B virus infection. The chain has TRBV6-2 or TRBV6-3 and TRBJ2-1, with 12 bases identical to TRBD2. The chain's CDR3 is CTSSSPRTSGTSQFF. In DNA, the CDR3 is TGTACCAGCAGTTCGCCCCGGACTAGCGGGACTTCTCAATTCTTC.